This T cell receptor beta chain was identified during a study of blood T cells in healthy people across ages. A second 7 to 11 cycle PCR used barcoded and J-beta primers. From the 5' RACE reads, TCRdb called clonotypes with MiXCR, one entry per CDR3 protein. The sample has over a million distinct CDR3 sequences; 40% to 50% are singletons. The sample holds a few counts of this clonotype. CDR3 length equals 16 residues. The ends lost 5 bases at V and 10 bases at J; junction bases unmatched: 13. Germline V gene sequence: CDR1 MNHEY, CDR2 SMNVEV (reference sequence). The TCR comes from a woman in her sixties in good health. The chain combines TRBV27 with TRBJ2-6, with 8 bases fitting TRBD2. Sequenced sample: blood. The DNA for the CDR3 is TGTGCCAGCAGTACCGGACTAGCCCTAGCCAAAAACGTCCTGACTTTC. It encodes CASSTGLALAKNVLTF.